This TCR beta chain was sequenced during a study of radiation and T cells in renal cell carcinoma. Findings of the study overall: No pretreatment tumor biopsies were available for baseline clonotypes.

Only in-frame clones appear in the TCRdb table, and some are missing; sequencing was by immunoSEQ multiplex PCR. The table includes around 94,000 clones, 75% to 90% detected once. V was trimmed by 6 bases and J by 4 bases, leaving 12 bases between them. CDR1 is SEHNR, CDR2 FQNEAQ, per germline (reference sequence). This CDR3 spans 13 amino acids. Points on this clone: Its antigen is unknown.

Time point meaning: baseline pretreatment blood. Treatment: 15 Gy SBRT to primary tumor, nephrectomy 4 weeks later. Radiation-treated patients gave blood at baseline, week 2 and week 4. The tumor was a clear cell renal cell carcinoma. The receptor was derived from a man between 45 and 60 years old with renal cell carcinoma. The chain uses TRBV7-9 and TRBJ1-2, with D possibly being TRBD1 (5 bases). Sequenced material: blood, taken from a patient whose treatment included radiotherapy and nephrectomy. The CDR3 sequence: CASSLQDFYGYTF. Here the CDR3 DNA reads TGTGCCAGCAGTCTACAGGATTTCTATGGCTACACCTTC.